This paragraph covers one T cell receptor beta chain sequence. In this sample, this clonotype turned up a few times. What antigen it recognizes has not been identified. No base qualities exist here, and no much larger clone lies one base off it. T cells were expanded from blood mononuclear cells for approximately three days with either the anti-CD3 antibody OKT3 or CD3/CD28 Dynabeads. The culture conditions for expanded T cells were RPMI 1640 plus 10% fetal bovine serum, recombinant human IL-2 (100 IU/ml) and IL-7 (roughly 4.5 ng/ml). Each coculture mixed approximately 50,000 target cells and approximately 50,000 normal T cells with bispecific antibody in 85 to 100 ul and was incubated at 37 degrees C for 15 to 20 hours. Each bispecific antibody consisted of two single-chain variable fragments expressed in a single-chain diabody format with a His tag. The effector T cells were obtained from healthy human donors, with peripheral blood mononuclear cells isolated from leukapheresis samples by Ficoll density gradient centrifugation.

V is clipped by 1 base and J by 1 base, and the sequence between their germline boundaries is 7 bases long. CDR1 SGHNT and CDR2 YYREEE are derived from the germline V gene (reference sequence). The cysteine opens and the phenylalanine closes a CDR3 of 14 amino acids. Only the CDR3 part of the read is kept: 42 bases, read in frame from the first base. The data were taken from a study of beta chain bispecific antibodies for T cell cancers (dated by TCRdb to about 2021). Describing the broader study: After T cells from healthy donors were cocultured with bispecific antibodies and T cell leukemia lines, the researchers used TRBV sequencing of the cells that survived to measure how much each TRBV family was depleted. Surface TRBV12 (TRBV12-3) was expressed by Jurkat cells, and surface TRBV5-5 was expressed by HPB-ALL cells. Overall study results and their limits: Each sequenced sample mixed leukemia cell line cells with normal T cells, and most targeted TRBV signal came from the leukemia cells rather than normal T cells. Cross-reactivity of the anti-TRBV5-5 antibody with TRBV5-6 was attributed to high sequence similarity between the two genes.

Unique molecular identifier barcodes were built into the libraries and used for clonotype quantification. Qiagen AllPrep DNA/RNA Micro kits were used to isolate total RNA, and an Agilent TapeStation was used to check RNA quality. TCR beta libraries were built by 5' RACE: cDNA synthesis followed by two PCR steps using TCR beta constant-region gene-specific primers. Sequencing of the TCR beta libraries was done on an Illumina MiSeq platform. As for the authors' bioinformatics: Reads were processed with MIGEC, MiXCR and VDJtools. Clonotype frequency was calculated as the fraction of unique molecular identifiers assigned to a given clonotype among all unique molecular identifiers in the sample. Nonfunctional TRBV genes classified in IMGT as pseudogenes or open reading frames, for example TRBV1, TRBV12-1 and TRBV21, were left out. The public reads were reanalyzed by TCRdb: fastp trimming at Q25, MiXCR alignment, in-frame beta chains only. Rows merge per CDR3 protein into single entries with the most common DNA and genes. These V and J calls originate from TCRdb's pipeline instead of the authors' own analysis. The sample data list about 17,000 distinct CDR3 sequences, and approximately 2.2% of these were observed just once. The ten largest clones capture 6.9% of the sample.

This sequence originates from a human donor in good health. Some clones in this sample may be carry-over from other donors' samples. The sequenced sample consisted of healthy donor T cells cultured with leukemia cells. The rearranged chain carries TRBV5-4 and TRBJ2-3, with TRBD2 as a weak D call on 5 bases. Read as DNA, the sequence is TGTGCCAGCAGCTTGAATAGCGGCACAGATACGCAGTATTTT. It is translated as CASSLNSGTDTQYF.